Described below is a single TCR beta chain sequence and its context. The data originate from a study of CD8 T cells in ankylosing spondylitis. MiXCR was run by TCRdb on the 5' RACE reads, yielding one entry per CDR3 protein. This sample has about 36,000 distinct CDR3 sequences, with 9.5% to 11% found just once. Deletions cut 5 bases from V and 0 bases from J, with 14 bases between. This CDR3 region has 15 residues. The germline V gene has CDR1 MNHEY and CDR2 SMNVEV (reference sequence). The chain carries TRBV27 and TRBJ2-7, with a tentative D call TRBD2 (6 bases). The material sequenced was synovial fluid, either unsorted or a sorted T cell fraction (not recorded which). The origin of this receptor is a male donor with ankylosing spondylitis. CDR3 sequence reads: CASSGTLRSSYEQYF. The CDR3 DNA sequence: TGTGCCAGCAGTGGGACTTTACGAAGCTCCTACGAGCAGTACTTC.